The 14 T cell receptor beta chains in this list originate from one sample, sequenced in a study of control samples from healthy donors and cancer patients. The assay was immunoSEQ multiplex PCR, and TCRdb's table has in-frame clones only and misses some. The sample carries about 100,000 clones, just under 85% recorded once. Sequencing was carried out using blood. These receptors all stem from a man younger than 30 in good health.

This chain uses TRBV7-8 with TRBJ1-1; unclear D gene. This CDR3 has 15 residues. V lost 1 base and J lost 1, with 10 bases in between. Per the germline V gene, CDR1 is SGHVS and CDR2 is FQNEAQ. The CDR3 reads CASSLVVRPNTEAFF. The CDR3 DNA reads as TGTGCCAGCAGCTTAGTAGTCAGACCGAACACTGAAGCTTTCTTT.

This rearrangement joins TRBV3-1 (or the pseudogene TRBV3-2) to TRBJ1-2; tentative D call: TRBD1 (6 bases). Deletions cut 2 bases from V and 8 bases from J, with 9 bases between. The CDR3 length is 12 residues. Per the germline V gene, CDR1 is LGHDT and CDR2 is YNNKEL (reference sequence). The CDR3 protein is CASSQTGQGYTF. The CDR3 coding sequence is TGTGCCAGCAGCCAAACAGGGCAAGGCTACACCTTC.

The rearrangement joins TRBV6-1 to TRBJ1-6, with D possibly TRBD1 on 6 matching bases. The germline CDR1 and CDR2 sequences are MNHNS and SASEGT. The CDR3 contains 12 residues. The V end lost 3 bases, the J end lost 10 bases, and 7 bases lay between the germline ends. DNA for the CDR3: TGTGCCAGCAGTGACGGGGGCTCACCCCTCCACTTT. It yields the protein CASSDGGSPLHF.

This chain connects TRBV11-2 to TRBJ1-6; 8 bases agree with TRBD1. Germline V gives CDR1 SGHAT, CDR2 FQNNGV. V shed 0 bases and J 10 bases; nucleotides not matched to a gene: 11. The CDR3 is 17 amino acids. The CDR3 DNA sequence: TGTGCCAGCAGCTTAGAGCCTCGTGCAGGGGGCTTATCACCCCTCCACTTT. Translated: CASSLEPRAGGLSPLHF. The whole variable domain, remainder taken from reference TRBV11-2 and TRBJ1-6, is EAGVAQSPRYKIIEKRQSVAFWCNPISGHATLYWYQQILGQGPKLLIQFQNNGVVDDSQLPKDRFSAERLKGVDSTLKIQPAKLEDSAVYLCASSLEPRAGGLSPLHFGNGTRLTVT.

This rearrangement joins TRBV4-3 to TRBJ1-4; D not resolved. CDR3 length: 15 amino acids. The V gene's germline CDR1 is LGHNA and CDR2 YSLEER. Trimming stripped 1 base from V and 4 bases from J, with 10 bases between. CDR3 region: CASSQVGRFNEKLFF. The CDR3 DNA follows: TGCGCCAGCAGCCAAGTCGGCCGGTTTAATGAAAAACTGTTTTTT.

The chain recombines TRBV14 with TRBJ2-1, with unresolved D. V dropped 4 bases and J dropped 4 bases, with 14 bases sitting between them. The V gene's germline CDR1 is SGHDN and CDR2 FVKESK. The CDR3 covers 15 residues. CDR3 nucleotides: TGTGCCAGCAGCCTTTGGGCCTCAAGATACAATGAGCAGTTCTTC. It translates to CASSLWASRYNEQFF.

This chain uses TRBV28 with TRBJ1-2; D not resolved. This CDR3 comprises 14 residues. CDR1 and CDR2 (germline): MDHEN, SYDVKM. The germline V and J ends were trimmed by 2 bases and 4 bases, with 11 bases remaining between them. CDR3 residues: CASSLVAETYGYTF. The CDR3 DNA is TGTGCCAGCAGTTTAGTCGCAGAGACCTATGGCTACACCTTC.

The chain joins TRBV7-2 to TRBJ2-3, with D unresolved. Germline V gives CDR1 SGHTA, CDR2 FQGNSA. Trimming removed 5 bases at V and 2 bases at J, with 14 bases between. The CDR3 has 15 amino acids. The chain's CDR3 is CASSRRVADTDTQYF. CDR3 DNA: TGTGCCAGCAGCCGCCGGGTAGCCGACACAGATACGCAGTATTTT.

The genes are TRBV6-5 and TRBJ1-5; no reliable D call. Per germline, CDR1 MNHEY and CDR2 SVGAGI. The V end lost 5 bases, the J end lost 2 bases, and 10 bases lay between the germline ends. The CDR3 contains 14 residues. This CDR3 reads CASSLERGNQPQHF. CDR3 in DNA: TGTGCCAGCAGTCTAGAGAGGGGCAATCAGCCCCAGCATTTT.

The chain uses TRBV24-1 and TRBJ2-5; 8 bases agree with TRBD2. Trimming took 5 bases from V and 4 from J; bases not matched to a gene: 2. CDR3 length equals 13 residues. CDR1 is KGHDR, CDR2 SFDVKD, per germline. CDR3 bases: TGTGCCACCAGTGTCGGGGGGGCAGAGACCCAGTACTTC. Amino acid sequence: CATSVGGAETQYF.

The chain carries TRBV5-1 and TRBJ1-1; 7 positions agree with TRBD1. This CDR3 is 16 amino acids long. With V trimmed by 0 bases and J by 4 bases, 9 bases remained unmatched. CDR1 is SGHRS, CDR2 YFSETQ, per germline. CDR3 coding DNA: TGCGCCAGCAGCTTGGCCGGAACAGGGGTAGCCACTGAAGCTTTCTTT. This gives the protein CASSLAGTGVATEAFF. Complete variable domain (other parts from reference TRBV5-1 and TRBJ1-1): KAGVTQTPRYLIKTRGQQVTLSCSPISGHRSVSWYQQTPGQGLQFLFEYFSETQRNKGNFPGRFSGRQFSNSRSEMNVSTLELGDSALYLCASSLAGTGVATEAFFGQGTRLTVV.

The rearrangement joins TRBV6-5 to TRBJ2-5; D not resolved. Germline CDR1 MNHEY, CDR2 SVGAGI. The CDR3 loop spans 14 amino acids. Trimming removed 6 bases from V and 5 bases from J, with 16 bases in between. The CDR3 nucleotides read TGTGCCAGCAGACGGCCCCTAAGAAGGGAGACCCAGTACTTC. The encoded protein is CASRRPLRRETQYF.

In this sample, this clone turned up once. The chain combines TRBV5-1 with TRBJ1-4, with a tentative D call TRBD1 (6 bases). V was trimmed by 2 bases and J by 8 bases, leaving 16 bases between them. The germline CDR1 and CDR2 sequences are SGHRS and YFSETQ. The CDR3 is 15 residues long. The DNA for the CDR3 is TGCGCCAGCAGCTTACAGGGTGACGGTGAGGAAAAACTGTTTTTT. Translation: CASSLQGDGEEKLFF. Together with reference TRBV5-1 and TRBJ1-4, the CDR3 gives the full variable domain: KAGVTQTPRYLIKTRGQQVTLSCSPISGHRSVSWYQQTPGQGLQFLFEYFSETQRNKGNFPGRFSGRQFSNSRSEMNVSTLELGDSALYLCASSLQGDGEEKLFFGSGTQLSVL.

The chain is built from TRBV5-1 and TRBJ2-1; 8 bases agree with TRBD1. Per germline, CDR1 SGHRS and CDR2 YFSETQ. This CDR3 comprises 16 residues. J gave up 2 bases and V 3 bases, and 7 bases lay outside the gene matches. CDR3 sequence (DNA): TGCGCCAGCAGCTCAAGACCGGGACAGGCCTACAATGAGCAGTTCTTC. Protein product: CASSSRPGQAYNEQFF.